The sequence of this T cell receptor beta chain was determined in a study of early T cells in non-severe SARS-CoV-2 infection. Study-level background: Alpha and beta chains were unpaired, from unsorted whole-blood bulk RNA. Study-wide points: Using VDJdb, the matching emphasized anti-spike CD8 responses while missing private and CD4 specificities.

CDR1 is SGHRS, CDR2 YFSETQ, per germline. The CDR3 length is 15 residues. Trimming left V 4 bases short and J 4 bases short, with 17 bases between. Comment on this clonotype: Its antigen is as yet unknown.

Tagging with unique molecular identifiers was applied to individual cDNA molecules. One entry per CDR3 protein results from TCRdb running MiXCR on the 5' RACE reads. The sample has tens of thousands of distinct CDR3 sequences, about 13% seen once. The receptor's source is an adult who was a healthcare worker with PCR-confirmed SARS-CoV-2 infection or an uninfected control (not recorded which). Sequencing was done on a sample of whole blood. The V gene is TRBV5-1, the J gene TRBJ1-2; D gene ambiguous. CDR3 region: CASSLDGRRVYGYTF. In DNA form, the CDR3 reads TGCGCCAGCAGCCTGGATGGACGGCGAGTCTATGGCTACACCTTC.